This entry concerns a single T cell receptor beta chain. Trimming pared 6 bases from V and 8 bases from J, leaving 26 bases between. Germline V gene sequence: CDR1 MNHEY, CDR2 SVGEGT. The CDR3 has 17 amino acids. The data are from a study of blood T cell repertoires in COVID-19. Study-wide background: T cells, B-cell-depleted T cells, or PBMCs provided the cDNA or gDNA that served as material.

Original methodology: The assay estimated nucleated cells by amplifying reference gene primers. Generated by immunoSEQ multiplex PCR, the TCRdb table keeps only in-frame clones and is missing some. D and trimming come from the DNA, and the V and J calls and clone size come from that table. The table includes 250,000 to 300,000 clones, 88% detected once. This receptor was identified in a woman aged 25-40 years who had recovered from COVID-19. Sequencing used peripheral blood. The gene calls are TRBV6-2 or TRBV6-3 and TRBJ2-1; tentatively, D is TRBD1 (6 bases). CDR3 coding DNA: TGTGCCAGCAGCCCCAGGGGCAGGGACATTTTAAAGGATGAGCAGTTCTTC. Translation: CASSPRGRDILKDEQFF.